The rows below give T cell receptor beta chains drawn from one sample of a study of blood T cell repertoires in COVID-19. Libraries were prepared by immunoSEQ multiplex PCR; TCRdb keeps only in-frame clonotypes and omits some of them. This sample has 200,000 or so clones, with under 90% found just once. Sequenced sample: peripheral blood. The receptors derive from a man of 80 years or more with acute or convalescent COVID-19. Both conserved end residues are part of each CDR3. D genes are given only for firm matches. Clone sizes are given selectively: once, few, many, or a class where the clone is expanded.

j_call d_call clone_size v_call cdr3_length cdr3_aa cdr3_nt
TRBJ2-7 - - TRBV18 12 CASSPPTGAVSF TGTGCCAGCTCACCACCGACAGGAGCCGTTTCCTTC
TRBJ1-2 - - TRBV12-3/TRBV12-4 13 CASSPDRRNGYTF TGTGCCAGCAGTCCCGACAGGCGAAATGGCTACACCTTC
TRBJ2-7 TRBD1 once TRBV19 15 CASSPRTGVPYEQYF TGTGCCAGTAGTCCTCGGACAGGGGTCCCCTACGAGCAGTACTTC
TRBJ2-2 TRBD1 - TRBV5-1 15 CASSLMGQGGGELFF TGCGCCAGCAGCTTGATGGGACAGGGGGGCGGGGAGCTGTTTTTT
TRBJ1-5 - - TRBV2 13 CASSDRGSQPQHF TGTGCCAGCAGTGACAGGGGAAGTCAGCCCCAGCATTTT
TRBJ2-3 - - TRBV30 14 CAWSVGQSTDTQYF TGTGCCTGGAGTGTGGGGCAATCAACCGATACGCAGTATTTT
TRBJ1-2 TRBD1 - TRBV28 15 CASSHTGGGDYGYTF TGTGCCAGCAGCCATACAGGGGGGGGAGACTATGGCTACACCTTC
TRBJ2-7 TRBD1 - TRBV28 14 CASSSPGQGYEQYF TGTGCCAGCAGTTCACCGGGACAGGGTTACGAGCAGTACTTC
TRBJ1-1 - - TRBV5-1 13 CASSSGANTEAFF TGCGCCAGCAGCTCTGGGGCAAACACTGAAGCTTTCTTT
TRBJ1-5 TRBD1 - TRBV6-5 15 CASSLSGTGIQPQHF TGTGCCAGCAGCCTCTCCGGGACAGGGATTCAGCCCCAGCATTTT
TRBJ1-6 - - TRBV2 13 CASMGGLDSPLHF TGTGCCAGCATGGGGGGGCTTGATTCACCCCTCCACTTT
TRBJ2-6 TRBD1 - TRBV27 15 CASRDRDSGANVLTF TGTGCCAGCAGGGACAGGGACTCTGGGGCCAACGTCCTGACTTTC
TRBJ1-4 - few TRBV6-2/TRBV6-3 14 CASSYSEGGEKLFF TGTGCCAGCAGTTACTCGGAAGGGGGTGAAAAACTGTTTTTT
TRBJ2-3 TRBD2 - TRBV11-2 16 CASSGVGSGRPDTQYF TGTGCCAGCAGCGGGGTGGGGAGCGGGAGACCCGATACGCAGTATTTT
TRBJ2-7 TRBD1 - TRBV15 15 CATSRASTGQDEQYF TGTGCCACCAGCAGAGCGTCGACAGGGCAGGACGAGCAGTACTTC
TRBJ2-7 - - TRBV6-5 12 CASKDNSYEQYF TGTGCCAGCAAGGACAACTCCTACGAGCAGTACTTC
TRBJ2-5 TRBD2 - TRBV29-1 13 CSVEGRVPETQYF TGCAGCGTTGAGGGGAGGGTGCCAGAGACCCAGTACTTC
TRBJ2-5 TRBD1 - TRBV2 14 CASSGGTGIETQYF TGTGCCAGCAGTGGCGGGACAGGGATCGAGACCCAGTACTTC
TRBJ2-5 TRBD1 - TRBV7-3 13 CASSHDRGETQYF TGTGCCAGCAGCCACGACAGGGGAGAGACCCAGTACTTC
TRBJ2-3 - - TRBV24-1 13 CATGHLSTDTQYF TGTGCCACGGGACACCTGAGCACAGATACGCAGTATTTT
TRBJ2-7 TRBD1 once TRBV5-8 14 CASSHRQGAYEQYF TGTGCCAGCAGCCACCGACAGGGGGCCTACGAGCAGTACTTC
TRBJ2-2 - - TRBV18 16 CASSPRTASNTGELFF TGTGCCAGCTCACCCCGGACAGCCTCGAACACCGGGGAGCTGTTTTTT
TRBJ2-6 - - TRBV6-2/TRBV6-3 15 CASSPQSSGANVLTF TGTGCCAGCAGCCCACAGAGCTCTGGGGCCAACGTCCTGACTTTC
TRBJ2-3 - few TRBV18 17 CASSPPYSGSSTDTQYF TGTGCCAGCTCACCACCGTATAGCGGAAGCAGCACAGATACGCAGTATTTT
TRBJ2-5 - - TRBV19 16 CASSTSPAGGKETQYF TGTGCCAGTAGTACCTCCCCTGCCGGGGGAAAAGAGACCCAGTACTTC
TRBJ2-1 - - TRBV29-1 14 CSVESPGSYNEQFF TGCAGCGTTGAATCTCCAGGTAGTTACAATGAGCAGTTCTTC
TRBJ1-4 - - TRBV24-1 16 CATSDLSRGWVEKLFF TGTGCCACCAGTGATTTGTCCCGGGGTTGGGTCGAAAAACTGTTTTTT
TRBJ1-2 TRBD1 - TRBV2 13 CASSEPGGGGYTF TGTGCCAGCAGTGAACCAGGGGGCGGCGGCTACACCTTC
TRBJ2-5 TRBD2 - TRBV25-1 14 CASSEWGSGRTQYF TGTGCCAGCAGTGAATGGGGTAGCGGGAGAACCCAGTACTTC
TRBJ2-5 TRBD2 - TRBV3-1/TRBV3-2 18 CASSHLWGRGSSQETQYF TGTGCCAGCAGCCACCTCTGGGGTCGCGGGAGTAGTCAAGAGACCCAGTACTTC
TRBJ2-5 TRBD1 - TRBV24-1 12 CATGDRQETQYF TGTGCCACCGGGGACAGGCAAGAGACCCAGTACTTC
TRBJ1-1 TRBD1 - TRBV6-4 13 CASSGRQGTEAFF TGTGCCAGCAGTGGGAGACAGGGCACTGAAGCTTTCTTT
TRBJ2-1 - few TRBV2 15 CASREVDQGYNEQFF TGTGCCAGCAGGGAGGTTGATCAAGGCTACAATGAGCAGTTCTTC
TRBJ2-1 TRBD2 once TRBV11-2 14 CASSSSGSGSWQFF TGTGCCAGCAGCTCGTCTGGTAGCGGGAGTTGGCAGTTCTTC
TRBJ2-3 - - TRBV3-1/TRBV3-2 16 CASSHPGIHRPDTQYF TGTGCCAGCAGCCACCCCGGGATCCACCGCCCAGATACGCAGTATTTT
TRBJ2-1 TRBD2 - TRBV5-1 18 CASSLVASGSLSYNEQFF TGCGCCAGCAGCTTGGTCGCTAGCGGTTCCCTCTCCTACAATGAGCAGTTCTTC
TRBJ2-5 - - TRBV30 13 CAWGRGTQETQYF TGTGCCTGGGGGAGAGGCACCCAAGAGACCCAGTACTTC
TRBJ2-3 TRBD2 - TRBV19 17 CASSPAGAAISTDTQYF TGTGCCAGTAGTCCAGCGGGAGCAGCGATATCTACAGATACGCAGTATTTT
TRBJ1-2 - - TRBV12-3/TRBV12-4 11 CASSRVDGYTF TGTGCCAGCAGTCGCGTGGATGGCTACACCTTC
TRBJ2-5 TRBD2 - TRBV19 13 CASSAGDRETQYF TGTGCCAGTAGTGCGGGGGACCGAGAGACCCAGTACTTC
TRBJ2-3 - once TRBV5-1 12 CASSPSTDTQYF TGCGCCAGCAGCCCTAGCACAGATACGCAGTATTTT
TRBJ1-2 - - TRBV28 11 CASGINYGYTF TGTGCCAGTGGCATTAACTATGGCTACACCTTC
TRBJ2-1 - - TRBV5-1 11 CASISENEQFF TGCGCCAGCATTTCGGAGAATGAGCAGTTCTTC
TRBJ1-1 TRBD1 - TRBV6-5 12 CASSRTGTEAFF TGTGCCAGCAGTCGGACAGGAACTGAAGCTTTCTTT
TRBJ2-1 TRBD1 - TRBV29-1 16 CSVVGIRDRVGNEQFF TGCAGCGTTGTGGGGATTCGGGACAGGGTGGGTAATGAGCAGTTCTTC
TRBJ2-5 - - TRBV5-1 13 CASSGGNVETQYF TGCGCCAGCAGCGGCGGGAACGTGGAGACCCAGTACTTC
TRBJ2-1 TRBD2 few TRBV5-1 15 CASSWPVAGPNEQFF TGCGCCAGCAGCTGGCCAGTAGCGGGGCCCAATGAGCAGTTCTTC
TRBJ1-1 - - TRBV7-9 13 CASSLFPDTEAFF TGTGCCAGCAGCTTATTCCCGGACACTGAAGCTTTCTTT
TRBJ1-5 - - TRBV27 16 CASSLYSGLSNQPQHF TGTGCCAGCAGTTTATATAGTGGGCTCTCCAATCAGCCCCAGCATTTT
TRBJ2-5 TRBD2 - TRBV11-3 15 CATRLAGEKGETQYF TGTGCCACCCGACTAGCGGGAGAGAAAGGAGAGACCCAGTACTTC
TRBJ2-2 - once TRBV6-6 15 CASSPGGERGGELFF TGTGCCAGCAGCCCCGGGGGAGAGCGAGGCGGGGAGCTGTTTTTT
TRBJ1-1 - - TRBV19 12 CASSHQTGEAFF TGTGCCAGTAGCCACCAAACAGGGGAAGCTTTCTTT